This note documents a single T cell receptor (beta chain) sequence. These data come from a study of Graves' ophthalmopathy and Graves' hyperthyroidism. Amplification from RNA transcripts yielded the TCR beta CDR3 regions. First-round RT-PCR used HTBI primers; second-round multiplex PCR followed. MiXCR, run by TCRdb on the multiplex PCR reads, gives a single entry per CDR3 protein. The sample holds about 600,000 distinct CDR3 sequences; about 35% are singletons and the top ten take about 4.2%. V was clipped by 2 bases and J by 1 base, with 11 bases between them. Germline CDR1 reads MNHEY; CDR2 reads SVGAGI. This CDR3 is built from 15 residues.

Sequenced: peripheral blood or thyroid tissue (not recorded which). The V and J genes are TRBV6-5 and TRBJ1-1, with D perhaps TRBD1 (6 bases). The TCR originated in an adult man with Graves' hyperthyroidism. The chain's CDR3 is CASSYGGLGNTEAFF. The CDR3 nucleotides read TGTGCCAGCAGTTACGGGGGGCTCGGGAACACTGAAGCTTTCTTT.